This entry concerns a single TCR beta chain. This clone showed up just a few times. No antigen is known for it. It has no much larger one-base neighbor in the sample; base qualities were not kept. Each donor gave one peripheral blood draw, averaging around 120 mL, which was collected into heparinised tubes. Using a panel that included CD45RO, CCR7, CD25, CD127, CD95 and CD27, naive, central memory, regulatory and stem cell-like memory CD4+ T cells were sorted on a BD FACSAria II. Purity was above 95% for every sorted population. PBMCs were isolated right away by Lymphoprep density gradient centrifugation and were stained directly, without culture. Samples were stained and sorted in pairs, with one healthy donor and one patient per experiment, so that batch effects were minimized. The High Capacity cDNA Reverse Transcription Kit was used to reverse transcribe all of the isolated RNA, meaning that expressed TCRB transcripts were what got sequenced. Deep immunoSEQ sequencing was performed on naive, central memory and regulatory T cell samples, with an average of around 3.5 million total reads per sample. Sorted cells were lysed in RLT buffer, and RNA was extracted using DNase-treated RNeasy Micro or Mini kits according to cell number. To prevent cross-contamination, every cell subset was processed on its own, while patient and healthy donor samples were processed together. TCRB sequences were amplified from cDNA with the immunoSEQ multiplex PCR, producing 87-bp fragments spanning the CDR3 region. Sequencing of the amplicons was done on the Illumina HiSeq platform. The study's processing was this. PCR bias was corrected computationally using synthetic template baselines, and reads within Hamming distance 2 were collapsed, with unmergeable singletons discarded. Reads were aligned to IMGT to assign V, D and J genes, CDR3 length, and insertions or deletions at six rearrangement sites. Within each subset, clonotype counts were normalized to sorted cell number, after which true diversity and Gini coefficients were computed with the tcR R package. Repertoire sharing was quantified using the overlap coefficient calculated on TCRB nucleotide sequences. Out-of-frame TCRB sequences from naive cells were analyzed as a proxy for the pre-selection repertoire. Entries here come from immuneACCESS through TCRdb and include only in-frame sequences with V and J called. Some clones fail to appear in such tables; in the studies checked, an unresolved V gene covers under half of the shortfall, and the cause of the remainder is unknown. V and J calls plus clone size are reproduced from that table; the DNA served to infer D and trimming. The sample data list under 800,000 clones, and roughly a sixth of these were observed just once. The ten largest clones take up more than 0.08% of the sample.

The source of the sample is a study of beta chain features in type 1 diabetes (dated by TCRdb to the late 2010s). For the study in its entirety: Mean age, gender distribution, total cell number and subset yield were not different between patients and healthy donors. A total of 107,917,701 sorted cells were examined across all samples, and the number of cells per subset was strongly correlated with RNA yield. Regulatory and stem cell-like memory subsets were isolated from only 8 patients and roughly 8 healthy donors, whereas naive and central memory subsets came from all 30 or so donors. In the study, TCRB repertoires of sorted circulating CD4+ T cell subsets from recently diagnosed type 1 diabetes patients were compared with those of matched healthy donors.

Broad study findings and their caveats: PCR might favor shorter templates, but patient and control samples were amplified and corrected together, so any skew would affect both groups equally. A moderate but significant shortening of TCRB CDR3 length was observed in type 1 diabetes patients in all four CD4+ subsets. The naive, central memory and regulatory TCRB repertoires appeared to resemble one another more closely among patients than among healthy donors. Because cDNA was sequenced instead of genomic DNA, highly expressing activated cells could be over-represented, though the groups showed no difference in activation or CD3 levels. Because small numbers of individuals were included in the HLA sub-analyses, any influence of HLA type on TCRB rearrangement was left unresolved. At VDJ recombination sites, patients with type 1 diabetes made fewer insertions and deleted more nucleotides, a pattern implying thymic rearrangement abnormalities.

From cysteine to phenylalanine, the CDR3 is 14 amino acids long. The DNA shown is the 42-base CDR3, in frame from base 1. V is reduced by 3 bases and J by 0 bases, leaving a spacing of 9 bases between them. CDR1 and CDR2 (SGHAT, FQNNGV) derive from the germline V gene. The specimen sequenced was naive CD4+ T cells from blood. The cell subset or site label on this specimen signifies: true naive CD4+ T cells. The V and J genes are TRBV11-2 and TRBJ2-7; a confident D gene designation cannot be given. This sequence was found in a man between 18 and 29 years old in good health. The CDR3 protein sequence reads: CASSFSRPSYEQYF. The nucleotide sequence is TGTGCCAGCAGCTTTAGCAGGCCCTCCTACGAGCAGTACTTC.